The source of this T cell receptor beta chain is a study of regulatory T cells in long-lasting Graves disease. Study in general: Antithyroid drug intake by newly diagnosed Graves' patients had lasted under 3 months.

The CDR3 has 16 amino acids. V was trimmed by 4 bases and J by 0 bases, leaving 15 bases between them. Germline CDR1 SEHNR, CDR2 FQNEAQ (reference sequence). Time point described: newly diagnosed GD, antithyroid drugs for less than 3 months. RNA from PBMCs was the source of the TCR library. A few counts support this clonotype. Arm-PCR of CDR3 regions and iRepertoire HTBI primers were used to build TCR beta libraries. TCRdb analysed the multiplex PCR reads with MiXCR anew, one entry per CDR3 protein. The sample lists about 500,000 distinct CDR3 sequences; around 12% were seen once. The same data also contributed to another study, on T cells in Graves' hyperthyroidism and ophthalmopathy. As that report states: The TCR CDR3 was amplified in a first-round RT-PCR using the HTBI primer set.

This chain links TRBV7-9 with TRBJ2-5; D uncertain. Material: peripheral blood mononuclear cells (PBMCs), obtained at new diagnosis, from a patient treated with antithyroid drugs. This TCR derives from a woman under 40 with Graves disease. CDR3 residues: CASSSPRTVYQETQYF. DNA for the CDR3: TGTGCCAGCAGCTCTCCGCGGACCGTATACCAAGAGACCCAGTACTTC.